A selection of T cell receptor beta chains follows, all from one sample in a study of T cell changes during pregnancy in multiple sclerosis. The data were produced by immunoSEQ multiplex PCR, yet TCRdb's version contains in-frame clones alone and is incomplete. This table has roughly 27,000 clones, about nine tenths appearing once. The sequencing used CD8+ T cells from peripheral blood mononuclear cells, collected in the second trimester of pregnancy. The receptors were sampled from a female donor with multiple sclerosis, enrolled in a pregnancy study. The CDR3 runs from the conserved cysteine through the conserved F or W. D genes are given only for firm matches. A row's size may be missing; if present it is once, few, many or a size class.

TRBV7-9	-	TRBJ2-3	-	CASSWKGTQYF	TGTGCCAGCAGCTGGAAGGGGACGCAGTATTTT
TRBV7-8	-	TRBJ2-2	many	CASSLPGHRANTGELFF	TGTGCCAGCAGCCTACCGGGACACAGAGCTAACACCGGGGAGCTGTTTTTT
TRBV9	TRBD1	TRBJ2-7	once	CASSVGAGGTYEQYF	TGTGCCAGCAGCGTAGGGGCAGGGGGAACCTACGAGCAGTACTTC
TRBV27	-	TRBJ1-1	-	CASSPLEGGGAFF	TGTGCCAGCAGCCCCCTTGAGGGGGGGGGAGCTTTCTTT
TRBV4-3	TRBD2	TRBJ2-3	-	CASSPQGLAVTDTQYF	TGCGCCAGCAGCCCCCAGGGACTAGCGGTCACAGATACGCAGTATTTT
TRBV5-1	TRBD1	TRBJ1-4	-	CASSEGAGEKLFF	TGCGCCAGCAGTGAGGGGGCAGGGGAAAAACTGTTTTTT
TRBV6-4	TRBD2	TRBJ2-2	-	CASSKLAGHTGELFF	TGTGCCAGCAGTAAACTAGCGGGACACACCGGGGAGCTGTTTTTT
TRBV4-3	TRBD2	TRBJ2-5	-	CASSQDLAGGIQETQYF	TGCGCCAGCAGCCAAGATCTAGCGGGGGGCATCCAAGAGACCCAGTACTTC
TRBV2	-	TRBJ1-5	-	CASRRNRDEMPNQPQHF	TGTGCCAGCAGAAGGAACAGGGACGAAATGCCCAATCAGCCCCAGCATTTT
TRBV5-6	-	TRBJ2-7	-	CASSSLYEQYF	TGTGCCAGCAGCTCCCTCTACGAGCAGTACTTC
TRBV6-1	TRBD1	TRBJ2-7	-	CASTDRFYEQYF	TGTGCCAGCACGGACAGGTTCTACGAGCAGTACTTC
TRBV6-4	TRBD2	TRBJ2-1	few	CASSDGTSGGDNEQFF	TGTGCCAGCAGTGACGGGACTAGCGGGGGAGACAATGAGCAGTTCTTC
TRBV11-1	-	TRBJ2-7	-	CASSARLRLNEQYF	TGTGCCAGCAGCGCCCGACTAAGGCTCAACGAGCAGTACTTC
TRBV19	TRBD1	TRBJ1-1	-	CASSTPGQGRSEAFF	TGTGCCAGTAGTACGCCGGGACAGGGACGTAGTGAAGCTTTCTTT
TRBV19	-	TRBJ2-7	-	CASSFLEKQYF	TGTGCCAGTAGTTTCCTCGAGAAGCAGTACTTC
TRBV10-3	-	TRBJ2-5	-	CAISAVSGANEETQYF	TGTGCCATCAGTGCAGTATCAGGGGCTAATGAAGAGACCCAGTACTTC
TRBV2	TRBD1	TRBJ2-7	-	CASSPPGQGAREQYF	TGTGCCAGCTCCCCGCCGGGACAGGGGGCACGGGAGCAGTACTTC
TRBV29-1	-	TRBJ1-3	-	CSVELGGRQYSGNTIYF	TGCAGCGTTGAATTGGGGGGACGACAGTACTCTGGAAACACCATATATTTT
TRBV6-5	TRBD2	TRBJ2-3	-	CASSYGGTITDTQYF	TGTGCCAGCAGTTACGGCGGGACTATCACAGATACGCAGTATTTT
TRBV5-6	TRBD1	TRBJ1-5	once	CASSFRDRGIGQPQHF	TGTGCCAGCAGCTTTAGGGACAGGGGTATCGGTCAGCCCCAGCATTTT
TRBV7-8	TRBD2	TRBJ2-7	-	CASSLHGGGGNEQYF	TGTGCCAGCAGCTTACACGGTGGGGGGGGAAACGAGCAGTACTTC
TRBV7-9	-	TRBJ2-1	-	CASSSIGHPLNYNEQFF	TGTGCCAGCAGCTCTATAGGACACCCCCTTAACTACAATGAGCAGTTCTTC
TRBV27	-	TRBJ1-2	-	CASSLRSSNYGYTF	TGTGCCAGCAGTTTACGGAGCTCTAACTATGGCTACACCTTC
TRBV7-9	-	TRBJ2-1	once	CASSWRADEQFF	TGTGCCAGCAGCTGGAGGGCCGATGAGCAGTTCTTC
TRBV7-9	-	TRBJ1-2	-	CASSLALTGYGYTF	TGTGCCAGCAGCTTAGCATTGACCGGGTATGGCTACACCTTC
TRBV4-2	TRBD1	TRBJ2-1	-	CASSQQQGLYNEQFF	TGTGCCAGCAGCCAACAACAGGGGCTCTACAATGAGCAGTTCTTC
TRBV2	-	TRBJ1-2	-	CASSDQGYYGYTF	TGTGCCAGCAGTGACCAGGGGTACTATGGCTACACCTTC
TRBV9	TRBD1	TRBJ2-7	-	CASSAGTGVEQYF	TGTGCCAGCAGCGCCGGGACAGGGGTCGAGCAGTACTTC
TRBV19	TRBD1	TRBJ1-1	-	CASSIGQGYTEAFF	TGTGCCAGTAGTATCGGACAGGGGTATACTGAAGCTTTCTTT
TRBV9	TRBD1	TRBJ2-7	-	CASSGPGTGPSYEQYF	TGTGCCAGCAGCGGCCCCGGGACAGGGCCCTCCTACGAGCAGTACTTC
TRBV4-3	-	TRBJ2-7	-	CASSQDIVGSYEQYF	TGCGCCAGCAGCCAAGATATCGTCGGCTCCTACGAGCAGTACTTC
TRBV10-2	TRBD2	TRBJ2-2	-	CASSGEGRNTGELFF	TGCGCCAGCAGTGGGGAGGGGCGAAACACCGGGGAGCTGTTTTTT
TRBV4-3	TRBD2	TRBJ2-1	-	CASSQEPRGGYNEQFF	TGCGCCAGCAGCCAAGAGCCGCGGGGGGGTTACAATGAGCAGTTCTTC
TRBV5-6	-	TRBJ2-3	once	CASSFGSRLVSTDTQYF	TGTGCCAGCAGCTTCGGTTCGCGCCTCGTTTCCACAGATACGCAGTATTTT
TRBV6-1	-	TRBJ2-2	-	CASSDSGFGELFF	TGTGCCAGCAGCGATTCAGGGTTCGGGGAGCTGTTTTTT
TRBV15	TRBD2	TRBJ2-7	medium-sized	CATGPRGEGEQYF	TGTGCCACCGGACCGCGGGGGGAAGGCGAGCAGTACTTC
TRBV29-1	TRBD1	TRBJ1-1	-	CSVGDRGMNTEAFF	TGCAGCGTTGGGGACAGGGGAATGAACACTGAAGCTTTCTTT
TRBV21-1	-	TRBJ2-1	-	CASSGLEKTRSSYNEQFF	TGTGCCAGCAGCGGACTAGAGAAGACCCGAAGCTCCTACAATGAGCAGTTCTTC
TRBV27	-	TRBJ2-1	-	CASSSPSSGYNEQFF	TGTGCCAGCAGTTCCCCCTCCTCCGGGTACAATGAGCAGTTCTTC
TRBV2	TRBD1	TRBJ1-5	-	CASSHDRADNQPQHF	TGTGCCAGCAGTCATGACAGGGCCGACAATCAGCCCCAGCATTTT
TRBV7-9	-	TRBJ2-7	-	CASSPARGVAYEQYF	TGTGCCAGCAGCCCAGCCAGGGGGGTTGCCTACGAGCAGTACTTC
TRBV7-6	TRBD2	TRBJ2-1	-	CASSFGTSGDEQFF	TGTGCCAGCAGCTTCGGGACTAGCGGGGATGAGCAGTTCTTC
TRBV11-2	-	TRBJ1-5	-	CASSPLRGANQPQHF	TGTGCCAGCAGCCCCCTCCGCGGCGCCAATCAGCCCCAGCATTTT
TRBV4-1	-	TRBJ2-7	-	CASSQDRVMGYEQYF	TGCGCCAGCAGCCAAGACAGGGTAATGGGCTACGAGCAGTACTTC
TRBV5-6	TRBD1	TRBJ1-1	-	CASSLQGGTEAFF	TGTGCCAGCAGCTTACAGGGGGGCACTGAAGCTTTCTTT
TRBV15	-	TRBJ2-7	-	CATSRDDSSYEQYF	TGTGCCACCAGCAGAGATGACAGCTCCTACGAGCAGTACTTC
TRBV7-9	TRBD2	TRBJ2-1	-	CASSQLAGGEDEQFF	TGTGCCAGCAGCCAACTAGCGGGGGGCGAGGATGAGCAGTTCTTC
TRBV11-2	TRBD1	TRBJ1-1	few	CASSFGTATEAFF	TGTGCCAGCAGCTTTGGGACAGCTACTGAAGCTTTCTTT
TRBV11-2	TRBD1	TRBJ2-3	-	CASSSEGQFTDTQYF	TGTGCCAGCAGCTCAGAGGGACAGTTCACAGATACGCAGTATTTT
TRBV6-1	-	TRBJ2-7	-	CASSAEEPGPYEQYF	TGTGCCAGCAGTGCCGAGGAGCCGGGTCCCTACGAGCAGTACTTC
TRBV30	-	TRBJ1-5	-	CAWNREINQPQHF	TGTGCCTGGAACAGGGAAATAAATCAGCCCCAGCATTTT
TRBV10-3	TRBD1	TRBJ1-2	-	CAISFGQGPLGYTF	TGTGCCATCAGTTTCGGACAGGGCCCCTTGGGCTACACCTTC
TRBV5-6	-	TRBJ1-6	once	CASSLAGEFSSYNSPLHF	TGTGCCAGCAGCTTGGCCGGGGAATTTAGCTCCTATAATTCACCCCTCCACTTT